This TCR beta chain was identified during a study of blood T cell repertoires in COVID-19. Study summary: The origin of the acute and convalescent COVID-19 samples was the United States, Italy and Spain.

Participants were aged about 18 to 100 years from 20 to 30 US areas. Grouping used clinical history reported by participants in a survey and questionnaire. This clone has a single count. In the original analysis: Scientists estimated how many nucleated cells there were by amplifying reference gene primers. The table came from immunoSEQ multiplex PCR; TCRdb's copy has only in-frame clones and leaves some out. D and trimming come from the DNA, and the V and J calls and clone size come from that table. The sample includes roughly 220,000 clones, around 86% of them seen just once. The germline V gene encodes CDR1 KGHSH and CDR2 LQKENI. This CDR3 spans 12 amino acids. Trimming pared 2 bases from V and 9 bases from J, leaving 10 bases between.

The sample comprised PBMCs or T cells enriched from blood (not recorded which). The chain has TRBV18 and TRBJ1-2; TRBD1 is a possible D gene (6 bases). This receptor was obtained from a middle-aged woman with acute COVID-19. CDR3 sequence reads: CASSPGGTSYTF. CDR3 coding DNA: TGTGCCAGCTCACCAGGTGGGACAAGCTACACCTTC.